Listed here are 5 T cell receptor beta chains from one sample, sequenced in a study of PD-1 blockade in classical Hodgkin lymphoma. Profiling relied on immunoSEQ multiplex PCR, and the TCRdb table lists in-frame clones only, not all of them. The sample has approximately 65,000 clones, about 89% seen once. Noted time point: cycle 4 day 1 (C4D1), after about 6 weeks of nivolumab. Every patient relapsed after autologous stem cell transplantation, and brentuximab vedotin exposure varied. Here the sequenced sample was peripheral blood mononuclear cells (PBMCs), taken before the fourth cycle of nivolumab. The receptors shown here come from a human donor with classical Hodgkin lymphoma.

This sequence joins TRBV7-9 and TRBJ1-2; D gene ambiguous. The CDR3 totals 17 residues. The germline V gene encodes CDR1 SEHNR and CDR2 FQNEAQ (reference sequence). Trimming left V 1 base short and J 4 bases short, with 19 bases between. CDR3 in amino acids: CASSLDNPRAAGYGYTF. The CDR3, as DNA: TGTGCCAGCAGCTTAGATAATCCGAGGGCGGCGGGCTATGGCTACACCTTC.

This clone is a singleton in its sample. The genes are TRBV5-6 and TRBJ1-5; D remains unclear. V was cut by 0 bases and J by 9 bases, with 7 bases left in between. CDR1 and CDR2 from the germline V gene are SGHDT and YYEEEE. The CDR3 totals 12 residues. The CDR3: CASSLAGRPQHF. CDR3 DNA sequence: TGTGCCAGCAGCTTGGCGGGTCGGCCCCAGCATTTT.

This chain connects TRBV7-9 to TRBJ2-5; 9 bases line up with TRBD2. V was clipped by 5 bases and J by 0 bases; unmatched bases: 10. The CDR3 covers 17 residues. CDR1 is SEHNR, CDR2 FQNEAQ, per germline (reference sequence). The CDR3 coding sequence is TGTGCCAGCAGCCAGAGGGCTAGCGGGGTATACCAAGAGACCCAGTACTTC. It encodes CASSQRASGVYQETQYF.

The DNA for the CDR3 is TGCGCCAGCAGCTTGGCCTATAGGGGGGAGACCCAGTACTTC. Its translation: CASSLAYRGETQYF. V and J are TRBV5-1 and TRBJ2-5; a possible D gene is TRBD1 (6 bases). Trimming took 0 bases from V and 5 from J, leaving 11 bases between them. This CDR3 region has 14 residues. Germline CDR1 is SGHRS and CDR2 is YFSETQ. Full variable domain (outside the CDR3, taken from reference TRBV5-1 and TRBJ2-5): KAGVTQTPRYLIKTRGQQVTLSCSPISGHRSVSWYQQTPGQGLQFLFEYFSETQRNKGNFPGRFSGRQFSNSRSEMNVSTLELGDSALYLCASSLAYRGETQYFGPGTRLLVL.

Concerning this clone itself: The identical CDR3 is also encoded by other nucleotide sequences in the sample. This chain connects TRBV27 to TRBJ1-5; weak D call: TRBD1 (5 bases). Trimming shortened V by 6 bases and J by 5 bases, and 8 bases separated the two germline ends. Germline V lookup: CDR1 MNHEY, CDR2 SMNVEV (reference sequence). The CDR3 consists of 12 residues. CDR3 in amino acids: CASRRGDQPQHF. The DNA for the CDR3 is TGTGCCAGCAGAAGAGGGGATCAGCCCCAGCATTTT.